These T cell receptor beta chains were read from a single sample in a study of blood T cell repertoires in COVID-19. Repertoires were generated with immunoSEQ multiplex PCR, while TCRdb's copy carries only in-frame clones and drops some. The data hold approximately 300,000 clones, with about 85% observed a single time. Material: peripheral blood. These receptors originate from a human donor with COVID-19, enrolled during active disease. The donor label of this sample is uncertain. CDR3s include the opening cysteine and the closing phenylalanine or tryptophan. The D gene is left open where the match is weak.

d_call: NA
j_call: TRBJ2-5
v_call: TRBV6-6
cdr3_nt: TGTGCCAGCAGTTTAGGGGCCGGGCTGGAGGAGACCCAGTACTTC
cdr3_aa: CASSLGAGLEETQYF

d_call: TRBD2
j_call: TRBJ2-5
v_call: TRBV11-1
cdr3_nt: TGTGCCAGCAGCCCTCGCTCGGGGGGCCAAGAGACCCAGTACTTC
cdr3_aa: CASSPRSGGQETQYF

d_call: TRBD2
j_call: TRBJ2-1
v_call: TRBV6-6
cdr3_nt: TGTGCCAGCAGTCGGACTAGCTGGGGAGGGTACTCCTACAATGAGCAGTTCTTC
cdr3_aa: CASSRTSWGGYSYNEQFF

d_call: TRBD1
j_call: TRBJ2-7
v_call: TRBV15
cdr3_nt: TGTGCCACCAGCAGGGACAGGACTTCCTACGAGCAGTACTTC
cdr3_aa: CATSRDRTSYEQYF

d_call: TRBD1
j_call: TRBJ2-7
v_call: TRBV3-1/TRBV3-2
cdr3_nt: TGTGCCAGCAGCCAAGAGACAGGGGCCCAAAGCCCCTACTACGAGCAGTACTTC
cdr3_aa: CASSQETGAQSPYYEQYF

d_call: NA
j_call: TRBJ2-5
v_call: TRBV7-2
cdr3_nt: TGTGCCAGCAGCTCAGGCAATTATGAGACCCAGTACTTC
cdr3_aa: CASSSGNYETQYF

d_call: NA
j_call: TRBJ1-4
v_call: TRBV2
cdr3_nt: TGTGCCAGCAGTGAATACTCTACTAATGAAAAACTGTTTTTT
cdr3_aa: CASSEYSTNEKLFF

d_call: NA
j_call: TRBJ2-6
v_call: TRBV6-1
cdr3_nt: TGTGCCAGCAGTGAATACGCGGCAGCTGGGGCCAACGTCCTGACTTTC
cdr3_aa: CASSEYAAAGANVLTF

d_call: NA
j_call: TRBJ2-7
v_call: TRBV30
cdr3_nt: TGTGCCTGGAGAGCCCCAGAGGATTTCCCCTACGAGCAGTACTTC
cdr3_aa: CAWRAPEDFPYEQYF

d_call: NA
j_call: TRBJ2-1
v_call: TRBV10-2
cdr3_nt: TGCGCCAGCAATGACAGGGAGGATCTGTTCTTC
cdr3_aa: CASNDREDLFF

d_call: NA
j_call: TRBJ1-5
v_call: TRBV2
cdr3_nt: TGTGCCAGCAGTGAACACGTGGGGGGGCGCGGTCAGCCCCAGCATTTT
cdr3_aa: CASSEHVGGRGQPQHF

d_call: NA
j_call: TRBJ2-3
v_call: TRBV5-1
cdr3_nt: TGCGCCAGCTACCGAGGTGGTGAAGATACGCAGTATTTT
cdr3_aa: CASYRGGEDTQYF

d_call: NA
j_call: TRBJ1-5
v_call: TRBV2
cdr3_nt: TGTGCCAGCGAATCTGCGGGGAATCAGCCCCAGCATTTT
cdr3_aa: CASESAGNQPQHF

d_call: NA
j_call: TRBJ1-1
v_call: TRBV2
cdr3_nt: TGTGCCAGCAGGGGGACAATAGGCACTGAAGCTTTCTTT
cdr3_aa: CASRGTIGTEAFF

d_call: NA
j_call: TRBJ1-1
v_call: TRBV5-4
cdr3_nt: TGTGCCAGCAGCTTGGTAGGGGTAAGGACTGAAGCTTTCTTT
cdr3_aa: CASSLVGVRTEAFF

d_call: TRBD2
j_call: TRBJ2-3
v_call: TRBV28
cdr3_nt: TGTGCCAGCAGTACCTACACACCAACTAGCGGGAGCACAGATACGCAGTATTTT
cdr3_aa: CASSTYTPTSGSTDTQYF

d_call: TRBD2
j_call: TRBJ2-3
v_call: TRBV7-9
cdr3_nt: TGTGCCAGCAGCTTGCTAGCGGCCAGGAGCACAGATACGCAGTATTTT
cdr3_aa: CASSLLAARSTDTQYF

d_call: TRBD2
j_call: TRBJ2-1
v_call: TRBV30
cdr3_nt: TGTGCCTGGACCGCGGGAGGTGGGGCCCCCTCCTACAATGAGCAGTTCTTC
cdr3_aa: CAWTAGGGAPSYNEQFF

d_call: TRBD1
j_call: TRBJ1-1
v_call: TRBV6-5
cdr3_nt: TGTGCCAGCAGTTTGGGACAGCTGAACACTGAAGCTTTCTTT
cdr3_aa: CASSLGQLNTEAFF

d_call: NA
j_call: TRBJ1-3
v_call: TRBV7-9
cdr3_nt: TGTGCCAGCAGCTTAGTTGTCGGGACACAGATTTCTGGAAACACCATATATTTT
cdr3_aa: CASSLVVGTQISGNTIYF

d_call: TRBD2
j_call: TRBJ2-5
v_call: TRBV19
cdr3_nt: TGTGCCAGTAGCGTGGGGGGGGGAGGAGAGACCCAGTACTTC
cdr3_aa: CASSVGGGGETQYF

d_call: TRBD1
j_call: TRBJ2-7
v_call: TRBV4-3
cdr3_nt: TGCGCCAGCAGCCTCCGGGACAGTTCCTACGAGCAGTACTTC
cdr3_aa: CASSLRDSSYEQYF

d_call: NA
j_call: TRBJ1-6
v_call: TRBV7-2
cdr3_nt: TGTGCCAGCAGCTTAGGCAGGGCGAATTCACCCCTCCACTTT
cdr3_aa: CASSLGRANSPLHF

d_call: NA
j_call: TRBJ2-5
v_call: TRBV7-2
cdr3_nt: TGTGCCAGCAGCGGGGGGGGCGGGTCCCAAGAGACCCAGTACTTC
cdr3_aa: CASSGGGGSQETQYF

d_call: NA
j_call: TRBJ1-1
v_call: TRBV6-2/TRBV6-3
cdr3_nt: TGTGCCAGCAGTCCCGACTCTTACACTGAAGCTTTCTTT
cdr3_aa: CASSPDSYTEAFF

d_call: TRBD1
j_call: TRBJ2-2
v_call: TRBV9
cdr3_nt: TGTGCCAGCAGCGTAGGCACTACAGGGGGAACCGGGGAGCTGTTTTTT
cdr3_aa: CASSVGTTGGTGELFF